One T cell receptor (beta chain) is described in this entry. It has no known antigen specificity. It has no much larger one-base neighbor in the sample; base qualities were not kept. The sample originates from a study of PD-L1 blockade in urothelial cancer (dated by TCRdb to about 2017). Background on the whole study: Therapy was started in the mid-2010s for all patients, and atezolizumab 1,200 mg was administered intravenously every 3 weeks. An exploratory multi-omic analysis was conducted of the somatic, immune and clinical correlates of response to PD-L1 blockade with atezolizumab in urothelial cancer. Whole exome sequencing and RNA sequencing of pretreatment tumors were performed alongside TCR sequencing in the same patients. Durable clinical benefit was achieved by nine patients but not by the remaining 20. A median of roughly 140,000 T cells and 83,000 or so unique TCRs was obtained from blood samples, and a median clonality of about 0.08 was observed. An ECOG performance status of 0 or 1 was recorded for the patients, and 0 to 3 prior chemotherapy regimens had been received by the patients. Pretreatment blood TCR-seq was available for about 27 patients, at least one posttreatment blood collection was obtained for approximately 24 patients, and tumor TCR-seq was available for approximately 24 patients. About 90% of the roughly 29 patients were identified as males with urothelial cancer of bladder origin, and a prior smoking history was reported by 18 of 29 patients. Durable clinical benefit was defined as a progression-free survival longer than 6 months, and TCR features were additionally tested against progression-free survival and overall survival. Blood samples were analyzed 3 weeks after the start of treatment (second dose) and 6 weeks after the start of treatment. Pretreatment tumor samples, along with matched peripheral blood serially collected before and after atezolizumab treatment, were subjected to TCR sequencing.

Each PCR received spiked-in synthetic TCR analog templates so that absolute template abundance could be estimated from read counts. TCRbeta CDR3 regions were amplified from genomic DNA with bias-controlled V and J gene primers using the immunoSEQ assay. Sequencing of rearranged TCRbeta segments was done at approximately 20X coverage. The authors' pipeline ran thus. Clustering was used to correct sequencing errors, and CDR3s were annotated against IMGT so that V, D and J genes could be assigned. Downstream analyses used only productive TCRbeta rearrangements and left out out-of-frame or stop-codon sequences. To compute clonality, Shannon entropy was normalized by the log of the number of unique productive sequences and then subtracted from one. Clones differing between time points or between blood and tumor were identified by Fisher's exact test with Benjamini-Hochberg correction at adjusted p below 0.01. What TCRdb holds here is the immuneACCESS table cut down to in-frame rearrangements. Part of the clones is not present; checked against another copy, under half of the missing clones reflect an unresolved V gene, and the others are unexplained. That table furnishes V, J and clone size, whereas the DNA furnished D and trimming. This sample holds about 120,000 clones; around nine tenths were observed only once. The ten largest account for 1.5% to 2% of the sample.

V loses 4 bases of germline sequence and J loses 0 bases, and the interval between the two ends is 17 bases. Taken from the germline V gene, the CDR1 and CDR2 loops are SGDLS and YYNGEE. The CDR3 goes from the cysteine to the phenylalanine over 17 residues. Kept here is only the CDR3 DNA, which spans 51 bases and is read in frame from base 1. The sample's time point label is to be understood as: peripheral blood 6 weeks after treatment start. The cohort included about 30 patients with locally advanced or metastatic urothelial carcinoma who were treated at Memorial Sloan Kettering on a trial protocol. Peripheral blood mononuclear cells were collected from each patient pretreatment and during treatment, giving between 1 and 8 total time points per patient. The Qiagen DNeasy Blood extraction kit was used to purify genomic DNA from total PBMCs and tumor samples. PBMCs were collected pretreatment and during treatment and were isolated and stored as previously described.

General study outcomes and caveats: A pretreatment peripheral blood TCR clonality below the median was linked to improved progression-free and overall survival. Greater expansion of tumor-associated TCR clones in peripheral blood 3 weeks after the start of treatment was observed in patients with durable benefit (n ≈ 22, p = 0.022). Because of the small sample size (n ≈ 29) and the many exploratory analyses performed, the results are intended to be regarded as hypothesis-generating.

The sequenced sample was PBMCs, obtained around atezolizumab (anti-PD-L1) treatment. The source of this sequence is a man aged 55 to 70 with urothelial cancer. The sequence is built from TRBV9 and TRBJ1-3, and TRBD1 may be the D gene, going by 6 matching bases. CDR3 reads: CASSSGQLASSGNTIYF. The DNA sequence is TGTGCCAGCAGCTCAGGACAGTTAGCGAGCTCTGGAAACACCATATATTTT.